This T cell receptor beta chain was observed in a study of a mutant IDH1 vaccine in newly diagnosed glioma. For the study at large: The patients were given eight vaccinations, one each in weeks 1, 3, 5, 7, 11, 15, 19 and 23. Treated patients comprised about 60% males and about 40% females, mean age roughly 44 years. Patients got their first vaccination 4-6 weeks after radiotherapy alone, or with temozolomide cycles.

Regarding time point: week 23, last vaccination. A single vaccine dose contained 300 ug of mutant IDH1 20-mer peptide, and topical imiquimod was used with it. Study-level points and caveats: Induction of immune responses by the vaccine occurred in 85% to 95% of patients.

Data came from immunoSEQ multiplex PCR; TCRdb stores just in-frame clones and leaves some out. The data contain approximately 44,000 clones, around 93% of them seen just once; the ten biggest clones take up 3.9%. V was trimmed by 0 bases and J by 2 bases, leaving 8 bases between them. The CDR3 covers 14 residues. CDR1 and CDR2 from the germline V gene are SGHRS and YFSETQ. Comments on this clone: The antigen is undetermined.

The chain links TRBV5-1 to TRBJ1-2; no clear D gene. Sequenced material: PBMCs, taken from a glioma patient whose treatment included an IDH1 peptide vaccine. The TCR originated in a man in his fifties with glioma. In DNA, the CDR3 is TGCGCCAGCAGCTTGGAAGGGCACAACTATGGCTACACCTTC. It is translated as CASSLEGHNYGYTF.